The 2 T cell receptor beta chains in this list originate from one sample, sequenced in a study of T cell responses to AZD1222 COVID-19 vaccine. Clones were sequenced by immunoSEQ multiplex PCR, and TCRdb holds only the in-frame ones, with some missing. The sample lists some 130,000 clones; roughly 90% were seen once. The sample here was peripheral blood, taken 28 days after the second AZD1222 dose. The source is an adult who received the AZD1222 COVID-19 vaccine.

The chain joins TRBV6-4 to TRBJ2-1; no clear D gene. The V gene lost 4 bases and the J gene lost 0 bases, with 10 bases spanning the gap. This CDR3 has 15 amino acids. CDR1 MRHNA and CDR2 SNTAGT come from the germline V gene. CDR3 amino acids: CASSVDLSSYNEQFF. The CDR3 region has the DNA TGTGCCAGCAGTGTGGACCTTAGCTCCTACAATGAGCAGTTCTTC.

The V gene is TRBV18, the J gene TRBJ2-1; D is ambiguous. V gave up 4 bases and J gave up 0 bases, with 13 bases separating them. CDR3 length equals 16 residues. The V gene's germline CDR1 is KGHSH and CDR2 LQKENI. The CDR3 region has the DNA TGTGCCAGCTCACAAGGATCCACCGCCTCCTACAATGAGCAGTTCTTC. It encodes CASSQGSTASYNEQFF.